The 12 T cell receptor beta chains reported below all come from one sample, sequenced in a study of cytomegalovirus exposure and HLA in healthy donors. 60 Vbeta and 13 Jbeta primers were used in PCR. Some clones are missing from TCRdb's copy, which holds only in-frame ones; the method was immunoSEQ multiplex PCR. This table holds about 270,000 clones, roughly 70% found once. Sequencing used PBMCs. The receptors come from a female donor in good health and CMV-seronegative.

This clone turned up a few times. The chain recombines TRBV11-3 with TRBJ2-7; D may be TRBD1 (5 bases). Germline lookup yields CDR1 SGHNT and CDR2 YENEEA. Trimming left V 1 base short and J 5 bases short, with 12 bases between. CDR3 length: 14 amino acids. DNA of the CDR3: TGTGCCAGCAGCTTAGGGGGCTCCTCGGACGAGCAGTACTTC. Encoded protein: CASSLGGSSDEQYF.

The chain recombines TRBV18 with TRBJ1-2; 7 bases map to TRBD1. J lost 6 bases, V lost 9 bases, and 19 bases had no gene match. The CDR3 consists of 16 residues. The germline V gene has CDR1 KGHSH and CDR2 LQKENI. This chain's CDR3 is CASSAVPAGQTNGYTF. In DNA form, the CDR3 reads TGTGCCAGTAGTGCCGTCCCTGCGGGACAGACGAATGGCTACACCTTC.

This sequence joins TRBV10-1 and TRBJ1-3; D gene uncertain. This CDR3 has 13 amino acids. With 9 bases removed from V and 3 bases from J, the gap between germline ends came to 12 bases. From germline, CDR1 is WNHNN and CDR2 SYGVQD (reference sequence). The CDR3 here is CASQETFGNTIYF. CDR3 DNA: TGCGCCAGTCAGGAAACCTTTGGAAACACCATATATTTT.

The rearrangement joins TRBV5-1 to TRBJ2-7, with 9 bases that match TRBD1. Trimming took 3 bases from V and 4 from J; bases not matched to a gene: 5. Per germline, CDR1 SGHRS and CDR2 YFSETQ. This CDR3 region has 14 residues. The CDR3 spells CASSSGTGRYEQYF. DNA of the CDR3: TGCGCCAGCAGCTCAGGGACAGGGAGGTACGAGCAGTACTTC.

This clone was picked up a small number of times. DNA for the CDR3: TGCGCCAGCAGCTTGGGCGGGCCTTCGAACACCGGGGAGCTGTTTTTT. It translates to CASSLGGPSNTGELFF. This chain uses TRBV5-1 with TRBJ2-2, with TRBD2 as a possible D gene (5 bases). The ends were cut back, 0 bases at V and 0 bases at J, with 9 bases in the middle. CDR3 length: 16 amino acids. Germline V gene lookup returns CDR1 SGHRS and CDR2 YFSETQ.

The chain joins TRBV7-2 to TRBJ2-7; tentative D call: TRBD2 (5 bases). This CDR3 is 14 amino acids long. The V and J ends lost 1 base and 2 bases respectively, with 9 bases between them. Germline values: CDR1 SGHTA, CDR2 FQGNSA. DNA for the CDR3: TGTGCCAGCAGCTTAGAGGCGGGTCCCTACGAGCAGTACTTC. It is translated as CASSLEAGPYEQYF.

CDR3 residues: CASSSTGTGLTEAFF. The CDR3 coding sequence is TGTGCCAGCAGCTCAACCGGGACAGGGTTAACTGAAGCTTTCTTT. The chain is built from TRBV11-1 and TRBJ1-1; TRBD1 matches 9 bases. CDR3 length: 15 amino acids. CDR1 SGHAT and CDR2 FQDESV come from the germline V gene (reference sequence). With V trimmed by 4 bases and J by 5 bases, 8 bases remained unmatched.

This clone showed up just a few times. The chain links TRBV7-5 to TRBJ2-7; TRBD1, the D gene given by the table, was not confirmed from the DNA. TRBV7-5 represents a pseudogene. The CDR3 has 18 residues. The CDR3 bases are TGTGTCAGAAGCTCAAATAATTTCGACAGGGGGAATCGGTACGAGCAGTACTTC. Translating gives CVRSSNNFDRGNRYEQYF.

The V gene is TRBV6-5, the J gene TRBJ2-1; TRBD2 matches 12 bases. The V gene's germline CDR1 is MNHEY and CDR2 SVGAGI. J gave up 9 bases and V 6 bases, and 6 bases lay outside the gene matches. The CDR3 contains 14 residues. In DNA, the CDR3 is TGTGCCAGCAGCAGACTAGCGGGAGTCAGTGAGCAGTTCTTC. Translation: CASSRLAGVSEQFF.

This clone was picked up a small number of times. Written as DNA, the CDR3 is TGTGCCAGCAGCAGAGATATGAACACTGAAGCTTTCTTT. Amino acids: CASSRDMNTEAFF. The V gene is TRBV11-3, the J gene TRBJ1-1; D gene ambiguous. Germline V CDR1 and CDR2: SGHNT, YENEEA. Trimming took 5 bases from V and 0 from J, leaving 7 bases between them. This CDR3 is built from 13 residues.

The chain employs TRBV9 and TRBJ1-1, with 9 positions matching TRBD1. The length of the CDR3 is 16 residues. The V segment lost 4 bases and the J segment 0 bases; nucleotides outside the gene matches: 7. Germline CDR1 SGDLS, CDR2 YYNGEE. In DNA, the CDR3 is TGTGCCAGCAGCCCTGGGACAGGGCATGTGAACACTGAAGCTTTCTTT. This encodes CASSPGTGHVNTEAFF.

The rearrangement uses TRBV20-1 and TRBJ2-3; D is possibly TRBD2 (5 bases). Germline CDR1 is DFQATT and CDR2 is SNEGSKA (reference sequence). The ends were cut back, 6 bases at V and 5 bases at J, with 6 bases in the middle. The CDR3 covers 10 residues. Written as DNA, the CDR3 is TGCAGTGCGGGAGAAGATACGCAGTATTTT. As protein: CSAGEDTQYF.